This TCR beta chain was sequenced during a study of cytomegalovirus exposure and HLA in healthy donors. General study points: A later examination showed that TCR association rates differed by HLA locus, with DRB1 most and HLA-C fewest.

13 Jbeta primers and 60 Vbeta primers were used for the PCR. Assay: immunoSEQ multiplex PCR; the TCRdb copy retains only in-frame clones and omits some. The profile covers roughly 200,000 clones, with roughly 8.7% appearing a single time and 1% to 1.5% taken by the ten largest. Comment on this clone: Its antigen is unidentified.

Germline CDR1 MGHRA, CDR2 YSYEKL. There are 16 residues in the CDR3. The ends were cut back, 4 bases at V and 8 bases at J, with 23 bases in the middle. Sequenced: PBMCs. This clonotype was sampled from a woman younger than 45 in good health and CMV-seropositive. J is TRBJ1-2 and V is TRBV4-1; TRBD1 might be the D (5 bases). The CDR3, as DNA: TGCGCCAGCAGCCTCACGACAGTTGGAGTAGTATTAGGCTACACCTTC. It translates to CASSLTTVGVVLGYTF.